This TCR beta chain was obtained from a study of identifying expanded T cells in peripheral blood. Study-wide findings and caveats: Technical replicates showed roughly 1.2 changed clones; approximately two weeks roughly 15; four weeks 19. Variance in clone template counts between two-week samples significantly increased with total template count across all healthy donors.

Comments on this clone: Its cognate antigen is unknown.

Clones were sequenced by immunoSEQ multiplex PCR, and TCRdb holds only the in-frame ones, with some missing. This table has 100,000 or so clones, 87% appearing once. Germline V CDR1 and CDR2: SGHRS, YFSETQ. Trimming removed 0 bases from V and 5 bases from J, with 11 bases in between. The CDR3 loop spans 15 amino acids. Healthy donors had no documented immune events, such as infections, while sampled. The TCR sequence derives from a person aged 18 to 75 in good health. The rearrangement joins TRBV5-1 to TRBJ2-2; D not certain. Source material: blood. CDR3 DNA sequence: TGCGCCAGCAGCTTGGGGCCCAGCTCAACCGGGGAGCTGTTTTTT. It specifies CASSLGPSSTGELFF.